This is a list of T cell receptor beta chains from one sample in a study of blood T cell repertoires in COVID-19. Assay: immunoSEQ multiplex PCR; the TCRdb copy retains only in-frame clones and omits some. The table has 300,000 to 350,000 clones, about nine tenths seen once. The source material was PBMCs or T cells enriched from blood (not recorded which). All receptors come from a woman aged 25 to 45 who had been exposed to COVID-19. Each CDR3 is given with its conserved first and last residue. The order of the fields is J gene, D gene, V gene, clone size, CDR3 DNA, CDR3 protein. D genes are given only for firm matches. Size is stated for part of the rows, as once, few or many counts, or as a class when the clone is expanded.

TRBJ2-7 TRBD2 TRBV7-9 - TGTGCCAGCAGCTTCCCGACTAGCGGGAAATACGAGCAGTACTTC CASSFPTSGKYEQYF
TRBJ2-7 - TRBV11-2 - TGTGCCAGCAGCTTAAGCGGATTAAGCTCCTACGAGCAGTACTTC CASSLSGLSSYEQYF
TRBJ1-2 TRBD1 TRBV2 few TGTGCCAGCCCCCGGGACAGGGGAGACTATGGCTACACCTTC CASPRDRGDYGYTF
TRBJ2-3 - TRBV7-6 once TGTGCCAGCAGCTTAGCGGTACTAGTGGGGGGAGATACGCAGTATTTT CASSLAVLVGGDTQYF
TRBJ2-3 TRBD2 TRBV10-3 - TGTGCCATCAGCCCGTCTAGCGGGAGATCAATAGGCACAGATACGCAGTATTTT CAISPSSGRSIGTDTQYF
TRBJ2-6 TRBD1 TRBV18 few TGTGCCAGCTCACCAACACCAGGGACAGGACAAAGCTCTGGGGCCAACGTCCTGACTTTC CASSPTPGTGQSSGANVLTF
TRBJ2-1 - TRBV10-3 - TGTGCCATCCGGGATGGCGGGATTAGCTCCTACAATGAGCAGTTCTTC CAIRDGGISSYNEQFF
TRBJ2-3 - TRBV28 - TGTGCCAGCAAAATGGGGGGGCTCGCAGATACGCAGTATTTT CASKMGGLADTQYF
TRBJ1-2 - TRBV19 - TGTGCCAGCGCCCGCGGGTCTGCTAACTATGGCTACACCTTC CASARGSANYGYTF
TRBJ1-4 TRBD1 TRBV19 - TGTGCCAGTACCCCAAGGGGACAGGGAAATGAAAAACTGTTTTTT CASTPRGQGNEKLFF
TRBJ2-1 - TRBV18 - TGTGCCAGCTCACCGCCCGCGGACTTCACCTACAATGAGCAGTTCTTC CASSPPADFTYNEQFF
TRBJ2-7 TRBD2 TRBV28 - TGTGCCAGCAGTTTCCCGGGGAGGGCCTACGAGCAGTACTTC CASSFPGRAYEQYF
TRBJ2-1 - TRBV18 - TGTGCCAGCTCACCAGATCGGGTCCAGGAGCAGTTCTTC CASSPDRVQEQFF
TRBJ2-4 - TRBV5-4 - TGTGCCAGCAGCTACCACATAGCAGGGGCTGGGGGCATTCAGTACTTC CASSYHIAGAGGIQYF
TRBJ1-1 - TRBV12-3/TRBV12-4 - TGTGCCAGCAGTTTCAGAGGTGAAGCTTTCTTT CASSFRGEAFF
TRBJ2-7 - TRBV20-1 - TGCAGTGCTAGTTTAGACACTATGAGGGATTACGAGCAGTACTTC CSASLDTMRDYEQYF
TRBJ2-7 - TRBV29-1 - TGCAGCGTTGTCATGCGGGTAACCTACGAGCAGTACTTC CSVVMRVTYEQYF
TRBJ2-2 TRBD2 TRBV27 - TGTGCCAGCAGTTTACGGGGACTAGCGGGAGGGCCTGACGGGGAGCTGTTTTTT CASSLRGLAGGPDGELFF
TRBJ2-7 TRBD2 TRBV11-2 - TGTGCCAGCAGCGCAAAAGGGACTAGCGGGAGGTACGAGCAGTACTTC CASSAKGTSGRYEQYF
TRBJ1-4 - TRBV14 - TGTGCCAGCAGCCAAGATAGGGGCCCTGAAAAACTGTTTTTT CASSQDRGPEKLFF
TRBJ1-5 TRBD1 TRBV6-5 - TGTGCCAGCAGCCTGGACAGGTTAAAGCCCCAGCATTTT CASSLDRLKPQHF
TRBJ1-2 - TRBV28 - TGTGCCAGCAAAAGGAGTTCGTATGGCTACACCTTC CASKRSSYGYTF
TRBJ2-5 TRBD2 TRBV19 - TGTGCCAGTAGTATAGACATGGGACTAGCGCGCCAAGAGACCCAGTACTTC CASSIDMGLARQETQYF
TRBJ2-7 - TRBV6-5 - TGTGCCAGCAGTTACTCGGCCCTCCTCTCCTACGAGCAGTACTTC CASSYSALLSYEQYF
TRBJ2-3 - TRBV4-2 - TGTGCCAGCAGCCATTCCCTTGGAGTGAAGACAGATACGCAGTATTTT CASSHSLGVKTDTQYF
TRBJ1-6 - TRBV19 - TGTGCCAGTAGTACAACGAGCTCCTATAATTCACCCCTCCACTTT CASSTTSSYNSPLHF
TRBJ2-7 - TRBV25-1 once TGTGCCAGCAGTGCCGGGTACGAGCAGTACTTC CASSAGYEQYF
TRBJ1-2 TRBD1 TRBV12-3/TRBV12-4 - TGTGCCAGCAGGTCCGGGACAGCCTATGGCTACACCTTC CASRSGTAYGYTF
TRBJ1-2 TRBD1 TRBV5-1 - TGCGCCAGCAGCCTAAGAACCGGGACAGGAGGAGGCTACACCTTC CASSLRTGTGGGYTF
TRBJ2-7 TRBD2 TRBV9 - TGTGCCAACAACGCCCTAGCGGGACATTCCTACGAGCAGTACTTC CANNALAGHSYEQYF
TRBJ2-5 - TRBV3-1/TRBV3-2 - TGTGCCAGCAGCCAAGAAGGGGGGGGACAGACCCAGTACTTC CASSQEGGGQTQYF
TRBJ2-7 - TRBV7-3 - TGTGCCAGCAGCCCCCAGGGTTCGGGCGAGCAGTACTTC CASSPQGSGEQYF
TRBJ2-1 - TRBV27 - TGTGCCAGCGAGGGACTTTACAATGAGCAGTTCTTC CASEGLYNEQFF
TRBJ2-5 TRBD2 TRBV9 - TGTGCCAGCAGCGTAGCTTCGGGGGGAGGGCCCGAGACCCAGTACTTC CASSVASGGGPETQYF
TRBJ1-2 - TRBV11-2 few TGTGCCAGCAGCTTAGGCCGACAGTTTGGCTACACCTTC CASSLGRQFGYTF
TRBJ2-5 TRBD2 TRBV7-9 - TGTGCCAGCAGCTTAGGACTAGCGGCACGGGAGACCCAGTACTTC CASSLGLAARETQYF
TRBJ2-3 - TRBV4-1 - TGCGCCAGCAGCCTCCACCAAGGAGGAGGGAGTTGCCCGTATTTT CASSLHQGGGSCPYF
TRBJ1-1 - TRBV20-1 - TGCAGTGCGGTGCAGGGAAATGAAGCTTTCTTT CSAVQGNEAFF
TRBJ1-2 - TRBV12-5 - TGTGCTAGTGGTCTACCCCTGACAGGCTACACCTTC CASGLPLTGYTF
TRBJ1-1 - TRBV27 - TGTGCCAGCAGTCGGGACACTAGGTTCAACACTGAAGCTTTCTTT CASSRDTRFNTEAFF
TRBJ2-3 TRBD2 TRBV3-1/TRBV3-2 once TGTGCCAGCAGCTCAGGACTAGGCGGGGGGGGGACAGATACGCAGTATTTT CASSSGLGGGGTDTQYF
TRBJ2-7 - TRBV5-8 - TGTGCCGACTCTACGGGAGAGCAGTACTTC CADSTGEQYF
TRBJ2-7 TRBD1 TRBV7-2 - TGTGCCAGCAGCTCCGGGACAGAGGGTAGGGGGCAGTACTTC CASSSGTEGRGQYF
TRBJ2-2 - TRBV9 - TGTGCCAGCAGCGTAGGGAGCGGAGAATGGACCGGGGAGCTGTTTTTT CASSVGSGEWTGELFF
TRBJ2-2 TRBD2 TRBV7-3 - TGTGCCAGCAGCTCTAGGGGAGGGCCCGCGAACACCGGGGAGCTGTTTTTT CASSSRGGPANTGELFF
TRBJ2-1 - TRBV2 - TGTGCCAGCAGTGAGGCCCCGGACAGCCCCTACAATGAGCAGTTCTTC CASSEAPDSPYNEQFF
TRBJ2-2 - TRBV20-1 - TGCAGTGCTAGCTCCGGGGAGCTGTTTTTT CSASSGELFF